This is a list of T cell receptor beta chains from one sample in a study of blood T cell repertoires in COVID-19. The protocol was immunoSEQ multiplex PCR, while the TCRdb copy is restricted to in-frame clones and leaves out a portion. Among roughly 190,000 clones listed, around 83% were seen once. Material: PBMCs or T cells enriched from blood (not recorded which). Every receptor here comes from a woman in her thirties or forties in a cohort exposed to, infected with or recovered from COVID-19 (not recorded which). The CDR3 runs from the conserved cysteine through the conserved F or W. The D gene is left open where the match is weak. Expanded clones are given a class, and other clones once, few, many or no size at all.

abundance: .; j_gene: TRBJ2-1; d_gene: TRBD2; v_gene: TRBV11-2; CDR3nt: TGTGCCAGCAGCTTAGGGACTAGCGGGAGGGCGGGTGAGCAGTTCTTC; CDR3aa: CASSLGTSGRAGEQFF
abundance: .; j_gene: TRBJ2-1; d_gene: .; v_gene: TRBV3-1/TRBV3-2; CDR3nt: TGTGCCAGCAGCCAAGATTATTCAGGGGCAACCTACAATGAGCAGTTCTTC; CDR3aa: CASSQDYSGATYNEQFF
abundance: .; j_gene: TRBJ2-7; d_gene: TRBD1; v_gene: TRBV4-1; CDR3nt: TGCGCCAGCAGCCAAGTTGCGGGACAGGGGCTGAAGTACGAGCAGTACTTC; CDR3aa: CASSQVAGQGLKYEQYF
abundance: .; j_gene: TRBJ2-3; d_gene: TRBD1; v_gene: TRBV6-5; CDR3nt: TGTGCCAGCAGTTACGAGACAGGGGTGGGCACAGATACGCAGTATTTT; CDR3aa: CASSYETGVGTDTQYF
abundance: .; j_gene: TRBJ1-2; d_gene: TRBD1; v_gene: TRBV9; CDR3nt: TGTGCCAGCAGCACAAGGACAGGGGGCTTCGGCTACACCTTC; CDR3aa: CASSTRTGGFGYTF
abundance: .; j_gene: TRBJ2-1; d_gene: .; v_gene: TRBV28; CDR3nt: TGTGCCAGCAGTTCCCAACGGGGGGCCTCCTACAATGAGCAGTTCTTC; CDR3aa: CASSSQRGASYNEQFF
abundance: .; j_gene: TRBJ1-6; d_gene: .; v_gene: TRBV7-9; CDR3nt: TGTGCCAGCAGGGGAGACTCACCCCTCCACTTT; CDR3aa: CASRGDSPLHF
abundance: once; j_gene: TRBJ2-1; d_gene: TRBD2; v_gene: TRBV6-6; CDR3nt: TGTGCCAGCAGCCCAAGACTAGCGGGGGGGGACAATGAGCAGTTCTTC; CDR3aa: CASSPRLAGGDNEQFF
abundance: .; j_gene: TRBJ1-1; d_gene: TRBD1; v_gene: TRBV3-1/TRBV3-2; CDR3nt: TGTGCCAGCAGCCAGAGGGACAGCGATACTGAAGCTTTCTTT; CDR3aa: CASSQRDSDTEAFF
abundance: once; j_gene: TRBJ2-1; d_gene: TRBD2; v_gene: TRBV5-4; CDR3nt: TGTGCCAGCAGCAGCGGGACTAGCGGTAACAATGAGCAGTTCTTC; CDR3aa: CASSSGTSGNNEQFF
abundance: .; j_gene: TRBJ2-1; d_gene: .; v_gene: TRBV3-1/TRBV3-2; CDR3nt: TGTGCCAGCAGCCGATTGGGGGCCTTAAACAATGAGCAGTTCTTC; CDR3aa: CASSRLGALNNEQFF
abundance: .; j_gene: TRBJ2-3; d_gene: .; v_gene: TRBV2; CDR3nt: TGTGCCAGCAGTGTCAAGCGGCACCTAAGCACAGATACGCAGTATTTT; CDR3aa: CASSVKRHLSTDTQYF
abundance: .; j_gene: TRBJ2-1; d_gene: TRBD2; v_gene: TRBV7-9; CDR3nt: TGTGCCAGCAGCTCAACGGGACTAGCGGGAACCCCCGAGTTCTTC; CDR3aa: CASSSTGLAGTPEFF
abundance: few; j_gene: TRBJ2-3; d_gene: .; v_gene: TRBV7-9; CDR3nt: TGTGCCAGCACCAAAGGGGGGACAGAATCCCGGGATACGCAGTATTTT; CDR3aa: CASTKGGTESRDTQYF